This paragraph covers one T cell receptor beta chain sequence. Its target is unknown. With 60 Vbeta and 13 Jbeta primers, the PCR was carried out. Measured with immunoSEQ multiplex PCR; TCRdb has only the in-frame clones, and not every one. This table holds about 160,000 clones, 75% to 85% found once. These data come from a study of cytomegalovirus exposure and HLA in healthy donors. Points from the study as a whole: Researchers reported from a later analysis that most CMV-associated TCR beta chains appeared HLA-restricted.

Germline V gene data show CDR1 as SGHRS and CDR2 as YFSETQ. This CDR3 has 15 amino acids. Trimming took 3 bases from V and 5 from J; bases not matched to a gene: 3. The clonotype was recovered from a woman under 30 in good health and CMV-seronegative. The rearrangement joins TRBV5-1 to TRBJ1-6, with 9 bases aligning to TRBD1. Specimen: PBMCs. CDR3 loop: CASSSGQGNNSPLHF. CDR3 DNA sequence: TGCGCCAGCAGCTCCGGACAGGGGAATAATTCACCCCTCCACTTT. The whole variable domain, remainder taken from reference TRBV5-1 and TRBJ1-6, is KAGVTQTPRYLIKTRGQQVTLSCSPISGHRSVSWYQQTPGQGLQFLFEYFSETQRNKGNFPGRFSGRQFSNSRSEMNVSTLELGDSALYLCASSSGQGNNSPLHFGNGTRLTVT.